A selection of T cell receptor beta chains follows, all from one sample in a study of T cells in Graves' hyperthyroidism and ophthalmopathy. Each CDR3 protein gets one entry after TCRdb re-called the multiplex PCR reads with MiXCR. The data hold more than 550,000 distinct CDR3 sequences, with just under 45% observed a single time. Input material: peripheral blood or thyroid tissue (not recorded which). The receptors were gathered from an adult man with Graves' disease, either hyperthyroidism or ophthalmopathy (not recorded which). The CDR3 runs from the conserved cysteine through the conserved F or W. A D gene is named only where the DNA matches it firmly. Part of the rows lack a size; the others show once, few, many or a class for expanded clones.

CDR3 protein: CSSGAGNSPLHF; CDR3 DNA: TGCAGCTCGGGGGCCGGGAATTCACCCCTCCACTTT; clone size: -; V gene: TRBV29-1; D gene: -; J gene: TRBJ1-6
CDR3 protein: CSARQTGSEQYF; CDR3 DNA: TGCAGTGCTAGACAGACAGGGTCCGAGCAGTACTTC; clone size: few; V gene: TRBV20-1; D gene: TRBD1; J gene: TRBJ2-7
CDR3 protein: CATSERERHEQYF; CDR3 DNA: TGTGCCACCAGTGAGAGGGAACGACACGAGCAGTACTTC; clone size: -; V gene: TRBV24-1; D gene: -; J gene: TRBJ2-7
CDR3 protein: CASSDRTGGGYGYTF; CDR3 DNA: TGTGCCAGCAGTGACCGGACAGGGGGCGGCTATGGCTACACCTTC; clone size: -; V gene: TRBV6-4; D gene: TRBD1; J gene: TRBJ1-2
CDR3 protein: CSASIGQYF; CDR3 DNA: TGCAGTGCTAGTATTGGGCAGTACTTC; clone size: -; V gene: TRBV20-1; D gene: -; J gene: TRBJ2-7
CDR3 protein: CASSQTGAKDEKLFF; CDR3 DNA: TGCGCCAGCAGCCAAACAGGGGCGAAGGATGAAAAACTGTTTTTT; clone size: -; V gene: TRBV4-3; D gene: TRBD1; J gene: TRBJ1-4
CDR3 protein: CASSIGIGNTEAFF; CDR3 DNA: TGTGCCAGTAGTATAGGTATAGGGAACACTGAAGCTTTCTTT; clone size: few; V gene: TRBV19; D gene: -; J gene: TRBJ1-1
CDR3 protein: CASSLGELFF; CDR3 DNA: TGTGCCAGCAGCTTAGGGGAGCTGTTTTTT; clone size: many; V gene: TRBV12-3/TRBV12-4; D gene: -; J gene: TRBJ2-2
CDR3 protein: CASSLAGLQPQHF; CDR3 DNA: TGTGCCAGCAGCTTGGCAGGGTTACAGCCCCAGCATTTT; clone size: few; V gene: TRBV7-2; D gene: -; J gene: TRBJ1-5
CDR3 protein: CASSEAYGSNQPQHF; CDR3 DNA: TGTGCCAGCAGTGAAGCCTACGGTAGCAATCAGCCCCAGCATTTT; clone size: few; V gene: TRBV6-1; D gene: -; J gene: TRBJ1-5
CDR3 protein: CSARRLAGGPYEQYF; CDR3 DNA: TGCAGTGCTAGAAGGCTAGCGGGAGGACCCTACGAGCAGTACTTC; clone size: -; V gene: TRBV20-1; D gene: TRBD2; J gene: TRBJ2-7
CDR3 protein: CSARASGGTNYGYTF; CDR3 DNA: TGCAGTGCTAGAGCTTCAGGGGGAACTAACTATGGCTACACCTTC; clone size: -; V gene: TRBV20-1; D gene: TRBD1; J gene: TRBJ1-2
CDR3 protein: CASSLIQGETGELFF; CDR3 DNA: TGTGCCAGCAGCTTAATCCAGGGGGAAACCGGGGAGCTGTTTTTT; clone size: -; V gene: TRBV7-6; D gene: TRBD1; J gene: TRBJ2-2
CDR3 protein: CASSPQTGLNEKLFF; CDR3 DNA: TGTGCCAGCAGTCCCCAGACAGGGCTTAATGAAAAACTGTTTTTT; clone size: few; V gene: TRBV12-3/TRBV12-4; D gene: TRBD1; J gene: TRBJ1-4
CDR3 protein: CASSQPGTAFYTF; CDR3 DNA: TGTGCCAGCAGCCAGCCGGGGACGGCATTCTACACCTTC; clone size: -; V gene: TRBV3-1; D gene: -; J gene: TRBJ1-2
CDR3 protein: CASSPQQGVNVYEQYF; CDR3 DNA: TGTGCCAGCAGCCCCCAACAGGGGGTTAATGTCTACGAGCAGTACTTC; clone size: -; V gene: TRBV7-9; D gene: TRBD1; J gene: TRBJ2-7
CDR3 protein: CASSPGTGVSPLHF; CDR3 DNA: TGTGCCAGCAGCCCCGGGACAGGGGTTTCACCCCTCCACTTT; clone size: few; V gene: TRBV7-8; D gene: TRBD1; J gene: TRBJ1-6
CDR3 protein: CASSFQGPREQYF; CDR3 DNA: TGTGCCAGCAGCTTTCAGGGGCCGAGAGAGCAGTACTTC; clone size: once; V gene: TRBV7-2; D gene: -; J gene: TRBJ2-7
CDR3 protein: CASSPWTENHGYTF; CDR3 DNA: TGTGCCAGCAGTCCCTGGACGGAGAACCATGGCTACACCTTC; clone size: -; V gene: TRBV28; D gene: -; J gene: TRBJ1-2
CDR3 protein: CASSYERVTYEQYF; CDR3 DNA: TGTGCCAGCAGCTATGAGCGGGTTACCTACGAGCAGTACTTC; clone size: -; V gene: TRBV7-9; D gene: -; J gene: TRBJ2-7
CDR3 protein: CASSPRPGQGTDQPQHF; CDR3 DNA: TGTGCCAGCAGCCCGCGGCCGGGACAGGGGACCGATCAGCCCCAGCATTTT; clone size: many; V gene: TRBV7-8; D gene: TRBD1; J gene: TRBJ1-5
CDR3 protein: CATSDETGGDTEAFF; CDR3 DNA: TGTGCCACCAGTGATGAAACAGGGGGGGACACTGAAGCTTTCTTT; clone size: -; V gene: TRBV24-1; D gene: TRBD1; J gene: TRBJ1-1
CDR3 protein: CASMMNTEAFF; CDR3 DNA: TGTGCCAGCATGATGAACACTGAAGCTTTCTTT; clone size: -; V gene: TRBV6-1; D gene: -; J gene: TRBJ1-1
CDR3 protein: CATSVGFNQPQHF; CDR3 DNA: TGTGCCACCAGTGTGGGTTTCAATCAGCCCCAGCATTTT; clone size: many; V gene: TRBV24-1; D gene: -; J gene: TRBJ1-5
CDR3 protein: CASSVFRANQPQYF; CDR3 DNA: TGTGCCAGCAGTGTGTTCAGGGCCAATCAGCCCCAGTACTTC; clone size: -; V gene: TRBV2; D gene: -; J gene: TRBJ2-5
CDR3 protein: CASSVTRDRPSYEQYF; CDR3 DNA: TGTGCCAGCAGCGTGACCCGGGACAGGCCATCCTACGAGCAGTACTTC; clone size: many; V gene: TRBV2; D gene: TRBD1; J gene: TRBJ2-7
CDR3 protein: CASSLPLKTSGYSYEQYF; CDR3 DNA: TGTGCCAGCAGCTTACCCCTTAAGACTAGCGGGTACTCCTACGAGCAGTACTTC; clone size: once; V gene: TRBV7-2; D gene: TRBD2; J gene: TRBJ2-7
CDR3 protein: CASTRRDGGGYTF; CDR3 DNA: TGTGCCAGCACCAGGCGAGACGGCGGTGGCTACACCTTC; clone size: -; V gene: TRBV2; D gene: -; J gene: TRBJ1-2
CDR3 protein: CASRSQGAERAPLHF; CDR3 DNA: TGTGCCAGCAGGTCCCAGGGGGCTGAAAGGGCACCCCTCCACTTT; clone size: -; V gene: TRBV7-6; D gene: TRBD1; J gene: TRBJ1-6
CDR3 protein: CATSPPGINQPQHF; CDR3 DNA: TGTGCCACCAGCCCCCCGGGGATCAATCAGCCCCAGCATTTT; clone size: many; V gene: TRBV24-1; D gene: -; J gene: TRBJ1-5
CDR3 protein: CASSFSQTAQETQYF; CDR3 DNA: TGTGCTAGCAGCTTCAGCCAGACGGCGCAAGAGACCCAGTACTTC; clone size: many; V gene: TRBV7-7; D gene: -; J gene: TRBJ2-5
CDR3 protein: CASSVDSGLNTEAFF; CDR3 DNA: TGTGCCAGCAGCGTAGATTCAGGTCTGAACACTGAAGCTTTCTTT; clone size: -; V gene: TRBV9; D gene: -; J gene: TRBJ1-1
CDR3 protein: CSARALEGGNYGYTF; CDR3 DNA: TGCAGTGCTAGAGCCTTGGAGGGGGGGAACTATGGCTACACCTTC; clone size: once; V gene: TRBV20-1; D gene: -; J gene: TRBJ1-2
CDR3 protein: CASSLDGSAYEQYF; CDR3 DNA: TGTGCCAGCAGCTTGGACGGGAGCGCCTACGAGCAGTACTTC; clone size: few; V gene: TRBV5-1; D gene: -; J gene: TRBJ2-7
CDR3 protein: CASSLNRGRTGELFF; CDR3 DNA: TGTGCCAGCAGTTTAAACAGGGGGCGGACCGGGGAGCTGTTTTTT; clone size: -; V gene: TRBV12-3/TRBV12-4; D gene: TRBD1; J gene: TRBJ2-2
CDR3 protein: CASSAGGGGYTF; CDR3 DNA: TGTGCCAGCAGTGCAGGGGGCGGTGGCTACACCTTC; clone size: -; V gene: TRBV25-1; D gene: TRBD1; J gene: TRBJ1-2
CDR3 protein: CASSKTSGPTYEQYF; CDR3 DNA: TGTGCCAGCAGCAAAACTAGCGGGCCTACCTACGAGCAGTACTTC; clone size: few; V gene: TRBV3-1; D gene: TRBD2; J gene: TRBJ2-7
CDR3 protein: CASRPAGSEQYF; CDR3 DNA: TGTGCCAGCAGACCCGCCGGATCCGAGCAGTACTTC; clone size: -; V gene: TRBV6-1; D gene: -; J gene: TRBJ2-7
CDR3 protein: CASRDGRSYEQYF; CDR3 DNA: TGTGCCAGCCGGGACGGGCGCTCCTACGAGCAGTACTTC; clone size: few; V gene: TRBV4-1; D gene: -; J gene: TRBJ2-7
CDR3 protein: CAGSASGTGGTEAFF; CDR3 DNA: TGTGCCGGCAGTGCGTCCGGGACAGGGGGCACTGAAGCTTTCTTT; clone size: -; V gene: TRBV25-1; D gene: TRBD1; J gene: TRBJ1-1
CDR3 protein: CSARDPGATNEKLFF; CDR3 DNA: TGCAGTGCTAGAGATCCGGGAGCAACTAATGAAAAACTGTTTTTT; clone size: -; V gene: TRBV20-1; D gene: -; J gene: TRBJ1-4
CDR3 protein: CATSGSRGANVLTF; CDR3 DNA: TGTGCCACCAGTGGATCACGAGGGGCCAACGTCCTGACTTTC; clone size: -; V gene: TRBV24-1; D gene: -; J gene: TRBJ2-6
CDR3 protein: CASRDNLMNTEAFF; CDR3 DNA: TGTGCCAGCCGGGACAACCTCATGAACACTGAAGCTTTCTTT; clone size: many; V gene: TRBV10-3; D gene: -; J gene: TRBJ1-1
CDR3 protein: CASRGGDWSTEAFF; CDR3 DNA: TGTGCCAGCAGAGGAGGGGATTGGAGCACTGAAGCTTTCTTT; clone size: -; V gene: TRBV7-9; D gene: -; J gene: TRBJ1-1
CDR3 protein: CSVRRMVGSNQPQHF; CDR3 DNA: TGCAGTGTTCGTCGGATGGTCGGTAGCAATCAGCCCCAGCATTTT; clone size: few; V gene: TRBV20-1; D gene: -; J gene: TRBJ1-5
CDR3 protein: CASSLTGGAYGYTF; CDR3 DNA: TGCGCCAGCAGCTTGACAGGGGGTGCCTATGGCTACACCTTC; clone size: many; V gene: TRBV5-1; D gene: TRBD1; J gene: TRBJ1-2
CDR3 protein: CASSVERPNSPLHF; CDR3 DNA: TGTGCCAGCAGCGTGGAGAGACCTAATTCACCCCTCCACTTT; clone size: many; V gene: TRBV9; D gene: -; J gene: TRBJ1-6
CDR3 protein: CASSQDYSYSGELFF; CDR3 DNA: TGTGCCAGCAGCCAAGATTACAGCTACTCCGGGGAGCTGTTTTTT; clone size: -; V gene: TRBV11-2; D gene: -; J gene: TRBJ2-2